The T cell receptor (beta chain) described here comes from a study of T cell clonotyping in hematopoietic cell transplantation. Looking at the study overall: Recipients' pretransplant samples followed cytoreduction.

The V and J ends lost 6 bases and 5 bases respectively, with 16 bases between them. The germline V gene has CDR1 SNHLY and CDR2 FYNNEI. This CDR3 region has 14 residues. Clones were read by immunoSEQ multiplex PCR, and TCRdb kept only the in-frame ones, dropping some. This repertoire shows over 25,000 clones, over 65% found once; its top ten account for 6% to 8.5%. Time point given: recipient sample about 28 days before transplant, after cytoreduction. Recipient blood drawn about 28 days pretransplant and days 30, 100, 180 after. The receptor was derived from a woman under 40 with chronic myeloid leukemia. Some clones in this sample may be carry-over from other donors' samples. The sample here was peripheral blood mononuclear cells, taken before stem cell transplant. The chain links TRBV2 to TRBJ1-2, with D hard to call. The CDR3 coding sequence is TGTGCCAGCAGCCTCATGACGGAAGAATATGGCTACACCTTC. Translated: CASSLMTEEYGYTF. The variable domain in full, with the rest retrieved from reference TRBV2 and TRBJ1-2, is EPEVTQTPSHQVTQMGQEVILRCVPISNHLYFYWYRQILGQKVEFLVSFYNNEISEKSEIFDDQFSVERPDGSNFTLKIRSTKLEDSAMYFCASSLMTEEYGYTFGSGTRLTVV.